Reported below is one T cell receptor beta chain. This clonotype was counted many times. What this receptor recognizes is not known. One base away there is no much larger clone; base qualities are not given. From V the trimming removes 7 bases and from J it removes 4 bases, while the gene matches leave 11 bases of the junction unaccounted for. The CDR3 goes from the cysteine to the phenylalanine over 16 residues. This entry keeps only the CDR3 DNA: 48 bases, framed from base 1. In light of the paper, this sample's time point label describes: sample taken at primary tumor resection. Donors were 70 or so patients with early-stage, untreated non-small cell lung cancer from the lung TRACERx cohort. Whole RNA extracted from tumor and nontumor lung tissue, or from cryopreserved PBMC samples, was used for TCR sequencing without cell sorting. Only patients with enough RNA available from two or more tumor regions were chosen for TCR sequencing.

This record belongs to a study of spatial heterogeneity in lung cancer (dated by TCRdb to between 2018 and 2021). Looking at the study overall: Beta-chain transcripts were consistently detected in greater numbers than alpha-chain transcripts, which likely reflected higher beta-chain transcript abundance. In the raw uncorrected reads, each unique combination of TCR and UMI appeared more than ten times on average. TCR alpha and beta repertoires were quantitatively compared across multiple tumor regions, matched nontumor lung and blood in non-small cell lung cancer. The study linked features of the TCR repertoire to counts of nonsynonymous mutations, which were determined by whole-exome sequencing of tumor tissue. Both alpha and beta chains were TCR-sequenced in samples taken at surgery, namely 220 tumor regions, roughly 64 matched nontumor lung samples and about 52 PBMC samples.

To prepare the library, 5' RACE was applied. TCRdb shows the sequencer as NextSeq 500. In the TCR library protocol, a unique molecular identifier was attached to each TCR cDNA molecule so that PCR and sequencing errors could be corrected. As for the authors' bioinformatics: Decombinator tools were used for TCR identification, UMI-based error correction and CDR3 extraction. Expanded TCRs were defined as those above a frequency of 2 per 1,000, corresponding to the top 1% of the tumor frequency distribution. Rényi diversity was computed with the R vegan package after subsampling each repertoire 100 times to 5,000 TCRs. CDR3 similarity networks were built from amino acid triplet string-kernel similarity, connecting CDR3s with pairwise similarity above 0.82. The raw public reads went through TCRdb reprocessing: fastp at Q25, MiXCR clone calling, in-frame beta chains kept. Each entry is one CDR3 protein sequence, shown with its most common DNA and genes. TCRdb's processing, not the authors' own work, is the source of the V and J calls. The table for this sample lists approximately 52,000 distinct CDR3 sequences; less than 6% of them were counted only once. The ten largest clones add up to around 10% of the sample.

General study outcomes and caveats: Additional single-cell paired TCR alpha and beta sequencing was considered necessary to confirm, at a functional level, the hypothesis that regional TCRs recognize regional mutations. Ubiquitous expanded tumor TCRs were detected in blood more often at tumor resection than at routine follow-up.

The rearrangement joined TRBV12-3 or TRBV12-4 to TRBJ2-2, with 8 bases in between that match TRBD2. This receptor was identified in a male donor with early-stage non-small cell lung cancer. The specimen was PBMCs, collected at surgery. The DNA reads TGTGCCAGCACCTCCTGGGGGCGGGAGGTCACCGGGGAGCTGTTTTTT. Translation gives CASTSWGREVTGELFF.